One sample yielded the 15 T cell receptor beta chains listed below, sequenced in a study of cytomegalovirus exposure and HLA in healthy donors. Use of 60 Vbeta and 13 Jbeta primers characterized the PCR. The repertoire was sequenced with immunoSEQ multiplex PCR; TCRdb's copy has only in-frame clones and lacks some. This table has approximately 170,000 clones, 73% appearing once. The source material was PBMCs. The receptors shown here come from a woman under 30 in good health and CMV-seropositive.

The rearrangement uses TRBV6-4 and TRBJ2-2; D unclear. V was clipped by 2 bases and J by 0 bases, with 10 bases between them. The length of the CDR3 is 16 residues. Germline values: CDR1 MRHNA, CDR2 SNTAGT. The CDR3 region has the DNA TGTGCCAGCAGTGACGTACTCACCCCGAACACCGGGGAGCTGTTTTTT. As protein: CASSDVLTPNTGELFF.

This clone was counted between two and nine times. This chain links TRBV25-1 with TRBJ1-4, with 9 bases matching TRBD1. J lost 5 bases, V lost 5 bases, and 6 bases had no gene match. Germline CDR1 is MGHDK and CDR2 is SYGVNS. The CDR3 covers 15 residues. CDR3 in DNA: TGTGCCAGCAGTTTCGGGACAGGGCACAATGAAAAACTGTTTTTT. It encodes CASSFGTGHNEKLFF.

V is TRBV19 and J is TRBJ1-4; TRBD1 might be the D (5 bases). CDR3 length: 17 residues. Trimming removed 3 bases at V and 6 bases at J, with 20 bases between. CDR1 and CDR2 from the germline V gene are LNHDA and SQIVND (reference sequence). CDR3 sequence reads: CASSIPSPGTGDEKLFF. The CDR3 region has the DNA TGTGCCAGTAGTATCCCCTCACCCGGGACTGGGGATGAAAAACTGTTTTTT.

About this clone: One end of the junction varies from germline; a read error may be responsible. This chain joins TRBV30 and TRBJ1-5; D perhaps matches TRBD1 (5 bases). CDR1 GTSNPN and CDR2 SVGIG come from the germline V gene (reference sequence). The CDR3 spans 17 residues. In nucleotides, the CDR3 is TGTGCCTGGAGTGCATCACGGGGGTCCTATAGCGATCAGCCCCAGCATTTT. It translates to CAWSASRGSYSDQPQHF.

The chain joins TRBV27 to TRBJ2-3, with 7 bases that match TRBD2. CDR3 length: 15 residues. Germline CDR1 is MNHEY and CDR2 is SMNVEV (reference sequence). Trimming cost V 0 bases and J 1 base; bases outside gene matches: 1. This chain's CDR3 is CASSLSAGRTDTQYF. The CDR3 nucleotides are TGTGCCAGCAGTTTATCAGCGGGGCGCACAGATACGCAGTATTTT.

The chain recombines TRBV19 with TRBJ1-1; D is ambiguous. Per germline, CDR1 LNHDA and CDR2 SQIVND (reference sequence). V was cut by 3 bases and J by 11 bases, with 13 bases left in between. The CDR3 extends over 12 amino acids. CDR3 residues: CASSIPYGWAFF. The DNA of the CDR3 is TGTGCCAGTAGTATCCCGTACGGGTGGGCTTTCTTT.

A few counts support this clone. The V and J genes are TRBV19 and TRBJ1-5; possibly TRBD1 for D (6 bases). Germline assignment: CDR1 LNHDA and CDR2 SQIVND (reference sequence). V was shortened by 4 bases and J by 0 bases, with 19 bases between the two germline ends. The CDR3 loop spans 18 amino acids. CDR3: CASSTRTVHTYSNQPQHF. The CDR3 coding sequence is TGTGCCAGTAGTACGCGGACAGTGCACACCTATAGCAATCAGCCCCAGCATTTT.

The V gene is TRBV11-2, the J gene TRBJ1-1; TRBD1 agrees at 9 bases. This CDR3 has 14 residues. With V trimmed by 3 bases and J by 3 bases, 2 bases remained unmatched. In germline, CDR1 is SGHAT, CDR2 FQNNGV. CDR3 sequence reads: CASSFRTGDTEAFF. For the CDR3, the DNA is TGTGCCAGCAGCTTCCGGACAGGGGACACTGAAGCTTTCTTT.

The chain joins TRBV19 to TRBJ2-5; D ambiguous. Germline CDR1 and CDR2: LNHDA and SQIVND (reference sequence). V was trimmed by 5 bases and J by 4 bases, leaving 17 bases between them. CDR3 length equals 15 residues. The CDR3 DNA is TGTGCCAGTAGTCCCAGTGATTCGTTCGTAGAGACCCAGTACTTC. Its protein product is CASSPSDSFVETQYF.

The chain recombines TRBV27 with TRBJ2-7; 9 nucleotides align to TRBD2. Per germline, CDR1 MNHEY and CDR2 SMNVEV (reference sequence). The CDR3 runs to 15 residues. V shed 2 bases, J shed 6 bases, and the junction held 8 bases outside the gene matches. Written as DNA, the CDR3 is TGTGCCAGCAGTTTAATGGGCGGGGGGGCCTCCGAGCAGTACTTC. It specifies CASSLMGGGASEQYF.

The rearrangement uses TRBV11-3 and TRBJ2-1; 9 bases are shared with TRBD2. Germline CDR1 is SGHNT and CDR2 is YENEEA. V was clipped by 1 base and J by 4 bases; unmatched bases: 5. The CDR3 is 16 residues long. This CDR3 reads CASSLGGRGGYNEQFF. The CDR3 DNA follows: TGTGCCAGCAGCTTAGGTGGGCGGGGGGGTTACAATGAGCAGTTCTTC.

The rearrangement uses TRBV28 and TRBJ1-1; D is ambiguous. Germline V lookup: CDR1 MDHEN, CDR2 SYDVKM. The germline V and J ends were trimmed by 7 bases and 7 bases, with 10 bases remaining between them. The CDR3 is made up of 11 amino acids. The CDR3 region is CASKRPDEAFF. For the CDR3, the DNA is TGTGCCAGCAAGAGGCCAGATGAAGCTTTCTTT.

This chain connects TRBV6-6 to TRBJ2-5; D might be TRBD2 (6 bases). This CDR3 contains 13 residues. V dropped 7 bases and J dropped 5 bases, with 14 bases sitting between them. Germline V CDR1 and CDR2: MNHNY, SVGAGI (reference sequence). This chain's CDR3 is CASTLFGGETQYF. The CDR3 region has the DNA TGTGCCAGCACCTTATTTGGGGGGGAGACCCAGTACTTC.

The CDR3 nucleotides are TGTGCCAGCGGGGAGAGGTCGACTGAAGCTTTCTTT. It encodes CASGERSTEAFF. V gene TRBV9 combines with J gene TRBJ1-1; no firm D call. The ends were cut back, 7 bases at V and 5 bases at J, with 12 bases in the middle. Germline loops: CDR1 SGDLS, CDR2 YYNGEE. This CDR3 has 12 amino acids.

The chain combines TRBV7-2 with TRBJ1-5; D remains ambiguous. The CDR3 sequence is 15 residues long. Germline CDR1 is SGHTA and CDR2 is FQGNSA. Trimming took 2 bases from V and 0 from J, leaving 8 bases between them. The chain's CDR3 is CASSLYADSNQPQHF. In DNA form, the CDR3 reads TGTGCCAGCAGCTTATATGCGGATAGCAATCAGCCCCAGCATTTT.